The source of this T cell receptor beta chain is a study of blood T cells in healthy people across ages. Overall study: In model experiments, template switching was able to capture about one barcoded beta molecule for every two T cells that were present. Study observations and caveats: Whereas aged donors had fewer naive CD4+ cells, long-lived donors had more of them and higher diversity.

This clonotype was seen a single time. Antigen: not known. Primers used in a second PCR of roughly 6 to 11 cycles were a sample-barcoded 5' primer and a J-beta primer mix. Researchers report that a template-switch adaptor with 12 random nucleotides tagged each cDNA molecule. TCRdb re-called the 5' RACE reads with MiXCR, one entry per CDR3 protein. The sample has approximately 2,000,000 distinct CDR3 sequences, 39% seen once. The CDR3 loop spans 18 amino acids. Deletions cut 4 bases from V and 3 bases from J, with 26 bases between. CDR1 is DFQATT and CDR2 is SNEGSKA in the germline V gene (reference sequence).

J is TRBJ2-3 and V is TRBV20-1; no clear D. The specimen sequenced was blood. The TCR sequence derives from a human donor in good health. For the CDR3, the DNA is TGCAGTGCTACATTCATTTTAGTACCTCCCGCCCTGACAGATACGCAGTATTTT. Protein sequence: CSATFILVPPALTDTQYF.